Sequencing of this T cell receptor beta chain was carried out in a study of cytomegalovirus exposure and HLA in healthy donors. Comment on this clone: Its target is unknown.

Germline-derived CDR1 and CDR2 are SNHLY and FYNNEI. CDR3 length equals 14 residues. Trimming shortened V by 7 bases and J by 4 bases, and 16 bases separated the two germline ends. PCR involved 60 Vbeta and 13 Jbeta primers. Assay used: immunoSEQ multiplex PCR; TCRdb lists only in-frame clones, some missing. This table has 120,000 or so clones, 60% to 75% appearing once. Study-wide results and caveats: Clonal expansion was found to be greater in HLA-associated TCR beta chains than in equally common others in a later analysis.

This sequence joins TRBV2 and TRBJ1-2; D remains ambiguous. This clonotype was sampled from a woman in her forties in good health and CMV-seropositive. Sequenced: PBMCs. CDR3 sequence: CASTITDTAYGYTF. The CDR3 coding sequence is TGTGCCAGCACCATAACAGACACCGCCTATGGCTACACCTTC.